This T cell receptor beta chain was identified in a study of T cell repertoires in cytomegalovirus infection. The wider study: Used in the study were CMV epitopes, some recently identified and HLA-C-restricted, others well-studied and HLA-B-restricted.

This clonotype showed up just a few times. Its target is not known. A read error may produce the germline difference seen at one junction end. Study-level points and caveats: Accumulated public TCR beta family frequency recognized individuals carrying CMV together with the relevant HLA.

TCRdb redid the calling of the reads with MiXCR, one entry per CDR3 protein. The sample shows about 330,000 distinct CDR3 sequences, roughly 34% of them seen only once. This CDR3 spans 16 amino acids. The germline V gene has CDR1 MNHEY and CDR2 SVGAGI. The chain links TRBV6-5 to TRBJ1-3; tentative D call: TRBD1 (6 bases). Material: cultured PBMCs, obtained from culture after CMV antigen stimulation. This receptor was obtained from a human donor in good health (CMV status not recorded). Some clones in this sample may be carry-over from other donors' samples. The DNA for the CDR3 is TGTGCCAGTAGTTATGGAGGGGGAAACTCTGGAAACACCATATATTTT. Its translation is CASSYGGGNSGNTIYF.